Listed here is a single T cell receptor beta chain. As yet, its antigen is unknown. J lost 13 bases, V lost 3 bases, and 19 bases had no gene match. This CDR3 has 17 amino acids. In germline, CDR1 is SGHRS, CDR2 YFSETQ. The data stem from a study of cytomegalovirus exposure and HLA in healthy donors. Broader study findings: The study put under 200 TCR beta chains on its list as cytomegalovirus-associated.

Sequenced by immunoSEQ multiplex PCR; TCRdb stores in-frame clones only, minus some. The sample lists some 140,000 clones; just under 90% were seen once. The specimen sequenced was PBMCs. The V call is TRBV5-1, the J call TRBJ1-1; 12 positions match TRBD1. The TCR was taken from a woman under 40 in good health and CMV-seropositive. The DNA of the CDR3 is TGCGCCAGCAGCTCCACGTCCGGGACAGGGGGCTTCAGGCTATATTTCTTT. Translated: CASSSTSGTGGFRLYFF.